This TCR beta chain was documented in a study of blood T cell repertoires in COVID-19. Overall study context: PBMCs, B-cell-depleted T cells, or T cells were the source of the cDNA or gDNA that made up the material.

Per the germline V gene, CDR1 is SGHRS and CDR2 is YFSETQ. CDR3 length equals 14 residues. Trimming pared 2 bases from V and 3 bases from J, leaving 11 bases between. Original methodology: Researchers report that nucleated cell counts were estimated from reference gene primer amplification. TCRdb's table, derived via immunoSEQ multiplex PCR, lists solely in-frame clones and lacks some. Clone size and V and J calls were adopted from that table, with D and trimming inferred from the DNA. Here the sample spans some 100,000 clones, roughly 87% being singletons. The sample was peripheral blood. The chain employs TRBV5-1 and TRBJ1-1, with D possibly being TRBD1 (6 bases). The sequence was collected from a woman aged 55-69 years with acute or convalescent COVID-19. This chain's CDR3 is CASSLQGPDTEAFF. The CDR3 DNA reads as TGCGCCAGCAGCTTACAGGGTCCGGACACTGAAGCTTTCTTT.